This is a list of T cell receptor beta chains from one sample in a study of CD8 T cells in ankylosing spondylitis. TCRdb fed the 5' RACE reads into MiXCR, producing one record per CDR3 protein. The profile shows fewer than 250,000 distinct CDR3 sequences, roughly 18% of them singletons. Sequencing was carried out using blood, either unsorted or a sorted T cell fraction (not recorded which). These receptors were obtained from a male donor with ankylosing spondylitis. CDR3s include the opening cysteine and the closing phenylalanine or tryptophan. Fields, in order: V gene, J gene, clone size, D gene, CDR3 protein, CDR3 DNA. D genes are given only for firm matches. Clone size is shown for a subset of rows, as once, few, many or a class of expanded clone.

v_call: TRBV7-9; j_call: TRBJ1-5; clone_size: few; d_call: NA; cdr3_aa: CASSPPGHHQPQHF; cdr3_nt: TGTGCCAGCAGCCCCCCGGGACACCATCAGCCCCAGCATTTT
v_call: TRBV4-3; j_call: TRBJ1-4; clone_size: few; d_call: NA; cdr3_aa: CASSQDTGQYSEKLFF; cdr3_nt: TGCGCCAGCAGCCAAGATACGGGGCAGTATTCCGAAAAACTGTTTTTT
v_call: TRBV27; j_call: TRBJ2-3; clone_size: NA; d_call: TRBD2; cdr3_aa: CASSPIAGVTDTQYF; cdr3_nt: TGTGCCAGCAGTCCGATAGCGGGAGTCACAGATACGCAGTATTTT
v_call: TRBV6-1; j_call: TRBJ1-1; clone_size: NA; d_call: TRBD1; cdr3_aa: CATLGVRDSLGEEAFF; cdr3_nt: TGTGCCACCTTGGGGGTTCGGGACAGTCTGGGGGAGGAAGCTTTCTTT
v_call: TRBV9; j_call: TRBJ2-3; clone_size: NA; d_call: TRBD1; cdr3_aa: CASSVEGTGLSGDTQYF; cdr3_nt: TGTGCCAGCAGCGTAGAAGGGACAGGCCTTTCGGGAGATACGCAGTATTTT
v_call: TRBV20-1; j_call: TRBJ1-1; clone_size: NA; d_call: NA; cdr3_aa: CSAGDGGSWNTEAFF; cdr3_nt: TGCAGTGCTGGTGACGGCGGGTCTTGGAACACTGAAGCTTTCTTT
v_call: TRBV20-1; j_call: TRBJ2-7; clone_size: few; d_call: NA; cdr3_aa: CSARERSYEQYF; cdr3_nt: TGCAGTGCTAGAGAGCGCTCCTACGAGCAGTACTTC
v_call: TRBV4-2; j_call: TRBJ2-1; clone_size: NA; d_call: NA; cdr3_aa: CASSQDQGANNEQFF; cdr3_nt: TGTGCCAGCAGCCAAGATCAAGGGGCGAACAATGAGCAGTTCTTC
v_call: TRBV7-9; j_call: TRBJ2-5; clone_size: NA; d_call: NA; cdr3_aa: CAAAGGFGNGETQYF; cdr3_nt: NA
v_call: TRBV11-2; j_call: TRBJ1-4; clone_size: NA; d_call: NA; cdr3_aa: CASSLDSGLAANEKLFF; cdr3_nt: TGTGCCAGCAGCTTAGATTCGGGGCTAGCGGCTAATGAAAAACTGTTTTTT
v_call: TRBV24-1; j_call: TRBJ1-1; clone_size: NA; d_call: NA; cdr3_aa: CATSESIKWMNTEAFF; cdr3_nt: TGTGCCACCAGTGAGTCAATCAAGTGGATGAACACTGAAGCTTTCTTT
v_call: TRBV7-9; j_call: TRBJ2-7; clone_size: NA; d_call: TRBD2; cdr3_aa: CASRPGTSATYEQYF; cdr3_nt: TGTGCCAGCAGGCCAGGGACTAGCGCCACCTACGAGCAGTACTTC
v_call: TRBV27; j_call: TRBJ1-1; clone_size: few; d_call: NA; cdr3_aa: CASSLVRGYTEAFF; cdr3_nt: TGTGCCAGCAGTTTAGTCCGAGGGTACACTGAAGCTTTCTTT
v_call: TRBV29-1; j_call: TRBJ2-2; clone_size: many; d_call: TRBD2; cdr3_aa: CSVESSGGQINTGELFF; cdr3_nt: TGCAGCGTTGAGTCTAGCGGGGGCCAAATAAACACCGGGGAGCTGTTTTTT
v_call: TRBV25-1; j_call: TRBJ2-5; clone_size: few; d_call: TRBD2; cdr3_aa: CASSEGLAVVGSQYF; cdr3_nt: TGTGCCAGCAGTGAGGGACTAGCGGTCGTCGGGTCCCAGTACTTC
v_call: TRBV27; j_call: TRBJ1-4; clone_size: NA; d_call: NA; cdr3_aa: CASRGTNEKLFF; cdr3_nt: TGTGCCAGCCGCGGCACTAATGAAAAACTGTTTTTT
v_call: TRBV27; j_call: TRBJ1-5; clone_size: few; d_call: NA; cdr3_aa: CASSAGISNQPQHF; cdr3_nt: TGTGCCAGCAGTGCGGGGATTAGCAATCAGCCCCAGCATTTT
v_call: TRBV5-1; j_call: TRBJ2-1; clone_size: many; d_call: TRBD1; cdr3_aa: CASRPRQTGSGEQFF; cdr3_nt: TGCGCCAGCAGGCCCCGGCAGACAGGGTCGGGTGAGCAGTTCTTC
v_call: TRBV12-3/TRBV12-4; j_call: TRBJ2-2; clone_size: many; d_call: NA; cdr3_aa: CASSMGFSATGELFF; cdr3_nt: TGTGCCAGCAGTATGGGGTTCTCCGCGACCGGGGAGCTGTTTTTT
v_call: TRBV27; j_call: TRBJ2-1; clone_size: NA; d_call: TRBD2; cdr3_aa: CASSSLAGAPNEQFF; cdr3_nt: TGTGCCAGCAGTTCCTTAGCGGGGGCACCCAATGAGCAGTTCTTC
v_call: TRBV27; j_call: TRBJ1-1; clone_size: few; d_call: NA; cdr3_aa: CASKGGNTEAFF; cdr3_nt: TGTGCCAGCAAAGGGGGGAACACTGAAGCTTTCTTT
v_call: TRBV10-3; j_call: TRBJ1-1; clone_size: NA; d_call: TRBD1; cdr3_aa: CATYRGGDTEAFF; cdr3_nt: TGTGCCACATACAGGGGAGGGGACACTGAAGCTTTCTTT
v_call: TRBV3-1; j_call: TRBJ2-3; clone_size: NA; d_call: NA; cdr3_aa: CASSQRDADTQYF; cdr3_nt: TGTGCCAGCAGCCAAAGGGACGCAGATACGCAGTATTTT
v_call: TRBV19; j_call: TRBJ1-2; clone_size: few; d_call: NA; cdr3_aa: CASSWGQGNYGYTF; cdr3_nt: TGTGCCAGTAGCTGGGGCCAGGGGAACTATGGCTACACCTTC
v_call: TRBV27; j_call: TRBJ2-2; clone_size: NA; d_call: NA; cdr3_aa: CASSLYENTGELFF; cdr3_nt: TGTGCCAGCAGTTTGTACGAAAACACCGGGGAGCTGTTTTTT
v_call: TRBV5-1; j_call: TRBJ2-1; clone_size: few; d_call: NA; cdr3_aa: CASSAPALDGSYNEQFF; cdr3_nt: TGCGCCAGCAGCGCGCCAGCACTAGATGGCTCCTACAATGAGCAGTTCTTC
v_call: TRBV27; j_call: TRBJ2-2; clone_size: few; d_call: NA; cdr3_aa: CASSLAPAQGDLVDLVFF; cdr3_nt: TGTGCCAGCAGTTTAGCTCCCGCGCAGGGTGACTTGGTGGATTTGGTGTTTTTT
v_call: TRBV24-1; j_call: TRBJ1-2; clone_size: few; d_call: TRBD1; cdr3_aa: CATRRTGDYGYTF; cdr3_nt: TGTGCCACCCGCCGGACAGGGGACTATGGCTACACCTTC
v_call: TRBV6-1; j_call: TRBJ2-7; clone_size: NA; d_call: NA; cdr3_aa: CASSPRGASYHSSSYEQYF; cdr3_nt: TGTGCCAGCAGTCCACGGGGGGCGAGTTACCACTCTAGCTCCTACGAGCAGTACTTC
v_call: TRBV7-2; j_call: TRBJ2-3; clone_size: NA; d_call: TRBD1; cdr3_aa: CASSSVDGTGRDTQYF; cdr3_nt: TGTGCCAGCAGCTCCGTTGATGGGACAGGGCGAGATACGCAGTATTTT
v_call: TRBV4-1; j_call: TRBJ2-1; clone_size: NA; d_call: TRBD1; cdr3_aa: CASSPPGQGSYNEQFF; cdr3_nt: TGCGCCAGCAGCCCACCGGGACAGGGGTCCTACAATGAGCAGTTCTTC
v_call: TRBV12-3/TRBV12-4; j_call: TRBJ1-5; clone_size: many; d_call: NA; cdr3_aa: CASSLLGWQPQHF; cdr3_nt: TGTGCCAGCAGTTTACTCGGGTGGCAGCCCCAGCATTTT
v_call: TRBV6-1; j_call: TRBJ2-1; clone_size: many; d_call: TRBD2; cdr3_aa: CASRGTSGIYNEQFF; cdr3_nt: TGTGCCAGCAGAGGGACTAGCGGGATTTACAATGAGCAGTTCTTC
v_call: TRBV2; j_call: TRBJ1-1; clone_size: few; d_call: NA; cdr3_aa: CASSDRDRDTEAFF; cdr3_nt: TGTGCCAGCAGTGACAGGGACCGGGACACTGAAGCTTTCTTT
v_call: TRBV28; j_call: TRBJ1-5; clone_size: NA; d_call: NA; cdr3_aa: CASRVQGWGNQPQHF; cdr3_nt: TGTGCCAGCAGGGTACAGGGTTGGGGCAATCAGCCCCAGCATTTT
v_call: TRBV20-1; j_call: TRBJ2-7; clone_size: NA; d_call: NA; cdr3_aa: CSVSFAGVTLSTPAYEQYF; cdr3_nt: TGCAGTGTCTCCTTCGCCGGGGTTACCCTGTCGACCCCCGCCTACGAGCAGTACTTC
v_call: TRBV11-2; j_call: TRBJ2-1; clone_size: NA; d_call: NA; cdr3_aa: CASSSPLWEQFF; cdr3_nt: TGTGCCAGCAGCTCCCCCCTGTGGGAGCAGTTCTTC
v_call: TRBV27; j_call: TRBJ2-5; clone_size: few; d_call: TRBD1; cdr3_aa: CASSLSTGGQETQYF; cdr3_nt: TGTGCCAGCAGTTTGTCGACAGGGGGACAAGAGACCCAGTACTTC
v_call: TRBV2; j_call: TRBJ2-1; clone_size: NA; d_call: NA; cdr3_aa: CASSEDVGYEQFF; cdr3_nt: TGTGCCAGCAGTGAAGACGTGGGGTATGAGCAGTTCTTC
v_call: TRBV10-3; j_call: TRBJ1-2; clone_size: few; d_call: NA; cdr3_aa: CAISELDRVSNYGYTF; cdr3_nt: TGTGCCATCAGTGAGTTAGATAGGGTTTCTAACTATGGCTACACCTTC
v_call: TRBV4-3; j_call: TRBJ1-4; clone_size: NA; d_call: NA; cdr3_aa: CASSPVWGANEKLFF; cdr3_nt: TGCGCCAGCAGCCCCGTTTGGGGAGCTAATGAAAAACTGTTTTTT